Shown below are 17 T cell receptor beta chains from a single sample sequenced in a study of T cell responses to AZD1222 COVID-19 vaccine. The method was immunoSEQ multiplex PCR; TCRdb's version includes in-frame clones alone and lacks a portion of them. The profile shows 250,000 to 300,000 clones, about 94% of them singletons. The source material was peripheral blood, sampled 28 days after the second AZD1222 dose. These receptor sequences come from an adult who received the AZD1222 COVID-19 vaccine.

Regarding this clone: Additional DNA sequences in this sample encode the identical CDR3. The chain links TRBV6-1 to TRBJ2-7; the D is unclear. CDR1 is MNHNS and CDR2 is SASEGT in the germline V gene. V was cut by 0 bases and J by 4 bases, with 4 bases left in between. This CDR3 contains 12 residues. The CDR3 here is CASSEAGYEQYF. The DNA for the CDR3 is TGTGCCAGCAGTGAAGCCGGATACGAGCAGTACTTC.

The chain couples TRBV6-5 to TRBJ2-2; maybe TRBD2 (6 bases). Germline CDR1 MNHEY, CDR2 SVGAGI. This CDR3 is built from 14 residues. V was clipped by 2 bases and J by 4 bases, with 8 bases between them. The chain's CDR3 is CASSYGGSTGELFF. CDR3 DNA: TGTGCCAGCAGTTACGGGGGGTCCACCGGGGAGCTGTTTTTT.

The chain has TRBV27 and TRBJ1-2; D not resolved. Trimming left V 2 bases short and J 8 bases short, with 12 bases between. Germline-derived CDR1 and CDR2 are MNHEY and SMNVEV (reference sequence). The CDR3 extends over 13 amino acids. The DNA of the CDR3 is TGTGCCAGCAGTTTAAGGCAGAGCGGAGGCTACACCTTC. Its translation is CASSLRQSGGYTF.

This sequence joins TRBV6-5 and TRBJ2-7; weak D call: TRBD2 (6 bases). V gave up 6 bases and J gave up 0 bases, with 12 bases separating them. Germline V CDR1 and CDR2: MNHEY, SVGAGI. There are 14 residues in the CDR3. The CDR3 DNA is TGTGCCAGCAGAGGATGGGGGGACTCCTACGAGCAGTACTTC. Residues: CASRGWGDSYEQYF.

The CDR3 bases are TGTGCCAGTAGTAGGGGCAGGGGATACACTGAAGCTTTCTTT. Translating it yields CASSRGRGYTEAFF. The chain combines TRBV19 with TRBJ1-1; tentatively, D is TRBD1 (6 bases). The CDR3 sequence is 14 residues long. V dropped 4 bases and J dropped 3 bases, with 12 bases sitting between them. Germline loops: CDR1 LNHDA, CDR2 SQIVND (reference sequence).

The chain links TRBV19 to TRBJ1-2; no clear D. Germline values: CDR1 LNHDA, CDR2 SQIVND (reference sequence). Trimming stripped 5 bases from V and 3 bases from J, with 16 bases between. This CDR3 spans 15 amino acids. The CDR3 DNA sequence: TGTGCCAGTAGTGTGGCGGTTATGGGAGACTATGGCTACACCTTC. This sequence encodes CASSVAVMGDYGYTF.

This chain joins TRBV19 and TRBJ1-5; D ambiguous. The ends were cut back, 9 bases at V and 1 base at J, with 22 bases in the middle. This CDR3 is built from 17 residues. Germline loops: CDR1 LNHDA, CDR2 SQIVND (reference sequence). In DNA form, the CDR3 reads TGTGCCAGCCACCTTTCGACCGGGATAGGAAGCAATCAGCCCCAGCATTTT. It translates to CASHLSTGIGSNQPQHF.

This clone was picked up one time. This sequence joins TRBV5-1 and TRBJ2-1, with TRBD2 matching over 13 bases. Germline V gene data show CDR1 as SGHRS and CDR2 as YFSETQ. Trimming took 0 bases from V and 6 from J; bases not matched to a gene: 9. This CDR3 has 18 amino acids. The CDR3 loop is CASSLETPGLAGFNEQFF. For the CDR3, the DNA is TGCGCCAGCAGCTTGGAAACCCCGGGACTAGCGGGGTTCAATGAGCAGTTCTTC.

The chain combines TRBV9 with TRBJ1-2; D not certain. Trimming took 3 bases from V and 2 from J, leaving 14 bases between them. Germline assignment: CDR1 SGDLS and CDR2 YYNGEE. The CDR3 runs to 15 residues. CDR3 in amino acids: CASSAGPLANYGYTF. The CDR3, as DNA: TGTGCCAGCAGCGCCGGACCTTTAGCCAACTATGGCTACACCTTC.

The chain has TRBV11-3 and TRBJ1-2; D uncertain. The CDR3 loop spans 14 amino acids. Trimming left V 2 bases short and J 4 bases short, with 11 bases between. Looked up from germline, CDR1 is SGHNT and CDR2 is YENEEA. The CDR3 spells CASSLRCTGYGYTF. DNA of the CDR3: TGTGCCAGCAGCTTAAGGTGTACCGGCTATGGCTACACCTTC.

This chain connects TRBV5-4 to TRBJ2-2; the match to TRBD2 covers 8 bases. The germline V gene has CDR1 SGHNT and CDR2 YYREEE (reference sequence). The length of the CDR3 is 15 residues. V lost 4 bases and J lost 6; bases outside the gene matches: 8. This CDR3 reads CASSPRGGFAGELFF. CDR3 sequence (DNA): TGTGCCAGCAGCCCCCGGGGGGGATTCGCCGGGGAGCTGTTTTTT.

The chain carries TRBV28 and TRBJ2-7; maybe TRBD1 (6 bases). Between the trimmed V and J ends, which lost 4 bases and 2 bases, there was a span of 9 bases. This CDR3 has 13 amino acids. CDR1 is MDHEN and CDR2 is SYDVKM in the germline V gene. The CDR3 is CASSSGQTYEQYF. In DNA form, the CDR3 reads TGTGCCAGCAGTTCCGGACAGACCTACGAGCAGTACTTC.

The chain couples TRBV6-6 to TRBJ1-2; D remains ambiguous. Germline CDR1 is MNHNY and CDR2 is SVGAGI (reference sequence). The CDR3 length is 11 residues. V was cut by 0 bases and J by 8 bases, with 4 bases left in between. CDR3 amino acids: CASSYSLGYTF. DNA of the CDR3: TGTGCCAGCAGTTACTCGCTCGGCTACACCTTC.

This clone was counted a single time. The V and J genes are TRBV6-2 or TRBV6-3 and TRBJ2-7, with unresolved D. Trimming shortened V by 2 bases and J by 6 bases, and 8 bases separated the two germline ends. The CDR3 covers 12 residues. From germline, CDR1 is MNHEY and CDR2 SVGEGT. This chain's CDR3 is CASSYRLAEQYF. The CDR3 coding sequence is TGTGCCAGCAGTTACAGACTCGCCGAGCAGTACTTC.

This clone appeared many times. Written as DNA, the CDR3 is TGTGCCAGCAGCCAGGGCTCAGGGCGTGGGGCCAACGTCCTGACTTTC. Its translation is CASSQGSGRGANVLTF. The chain links TRBV4-2 to TRBJ2-6; the D gene is possibly TRBD1 (5 bases). The CDR3 loop spans 16 amino acids. CDR1 and CDR2 (germline): LGHNA, YNFKEQ. V was clipped by 3 bases and J by 3 bases, with 12 bases between them.

This chain connects TRBV4-1 to TRBJ2-3; D may correspond to TRBD1 or TRBD2 (6 bases each). Germline V gene sequence: CDR1 MGHRA, CDR2 YSYEKL. Trimming took 4 bases from V and 0 from J, leaving 14 bases between them. The CDR3 has 16 amino acids. The CDR3 DNA reads as TGCGCCAGCAGCCTGAAGGGGGGCGGGAGCACAGATACGCAGTATTTT. Translation gives CASSLKGGGSTDTQYF.

To note about this clone: The sample carries other DNA sequences with the same CDR3. The chain carries TRBV11-1 and TRBJ1-1; 9 bases are shared with TRBD1. This CDR3 spans 13 amino acids. Germline trimming cut 5 bases from V and 5 bases from J; bases unmatched to any gene: 3. Per germline, CDR1 SGHAT and CDR2 FQDESV (reference sequence). CDR3 nucleotide sequence: TGTGCCAGCAGCCTGACAGGGGGGACTGAAGCTTTCTTT. It specifies CASSLTGGTEAFF.